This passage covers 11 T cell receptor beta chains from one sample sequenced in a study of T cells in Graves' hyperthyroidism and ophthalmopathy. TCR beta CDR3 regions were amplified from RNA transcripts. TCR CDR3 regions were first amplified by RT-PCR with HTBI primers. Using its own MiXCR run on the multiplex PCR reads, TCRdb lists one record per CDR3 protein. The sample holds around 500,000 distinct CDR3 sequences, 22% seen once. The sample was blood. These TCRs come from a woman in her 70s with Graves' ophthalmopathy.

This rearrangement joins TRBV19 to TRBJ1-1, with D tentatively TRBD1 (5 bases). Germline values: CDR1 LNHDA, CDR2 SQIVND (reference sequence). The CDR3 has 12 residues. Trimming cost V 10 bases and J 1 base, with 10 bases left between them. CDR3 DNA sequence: TGTGCCACCCGGGACGGGAACACTGAAGCTTTCTTT. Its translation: CATRDGNTEAFF.

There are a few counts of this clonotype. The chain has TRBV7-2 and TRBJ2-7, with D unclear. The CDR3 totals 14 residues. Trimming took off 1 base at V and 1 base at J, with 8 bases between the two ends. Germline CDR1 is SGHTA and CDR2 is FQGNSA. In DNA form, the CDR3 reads TGTGCCAGCAGCTTAGACGGTGTATCCTACGAGCAGTACTTC. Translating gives CASSLDGVSYEQYF.

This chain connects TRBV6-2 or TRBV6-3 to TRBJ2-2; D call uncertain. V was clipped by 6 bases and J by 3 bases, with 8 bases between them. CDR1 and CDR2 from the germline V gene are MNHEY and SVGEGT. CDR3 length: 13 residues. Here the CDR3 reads CASSRHYTGELFF. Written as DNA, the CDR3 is TGTGCCAGCAGCCGACACTACACCGGGGAGCTGTTTTTT.

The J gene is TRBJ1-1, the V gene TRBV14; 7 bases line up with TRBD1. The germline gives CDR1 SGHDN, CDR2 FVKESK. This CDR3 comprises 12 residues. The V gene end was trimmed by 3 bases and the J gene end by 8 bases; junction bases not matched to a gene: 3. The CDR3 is CASSQTGLEAFF. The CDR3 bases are TGTGCCAGCAGCCAGACAGGGTTGGAAGCTTTCTTT.

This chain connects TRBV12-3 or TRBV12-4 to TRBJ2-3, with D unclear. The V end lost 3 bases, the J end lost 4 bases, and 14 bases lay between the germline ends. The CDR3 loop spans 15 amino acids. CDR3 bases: TGTGCCAGCAGTTTGGGCGTGGAAGAAGCAGATACGCAGTATTTT. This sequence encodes CASSLGVEEADTQYF.

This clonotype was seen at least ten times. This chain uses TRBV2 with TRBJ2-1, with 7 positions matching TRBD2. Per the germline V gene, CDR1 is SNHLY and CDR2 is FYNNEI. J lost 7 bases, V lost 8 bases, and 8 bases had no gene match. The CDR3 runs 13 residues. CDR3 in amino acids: CASRGGSSNEQFF. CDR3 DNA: TGTGCCAGCCGCGGCGGGAGTAGTAATGAGCAGTTCTTC.

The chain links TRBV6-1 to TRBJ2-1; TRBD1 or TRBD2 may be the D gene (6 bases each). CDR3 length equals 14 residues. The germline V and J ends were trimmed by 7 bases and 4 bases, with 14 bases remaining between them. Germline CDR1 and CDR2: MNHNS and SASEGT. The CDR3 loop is CASNAGQVYNEQFF. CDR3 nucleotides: TGTGCCAGCAACGCGGGACAAGTTTACAATGAGCAGTTCTTC.

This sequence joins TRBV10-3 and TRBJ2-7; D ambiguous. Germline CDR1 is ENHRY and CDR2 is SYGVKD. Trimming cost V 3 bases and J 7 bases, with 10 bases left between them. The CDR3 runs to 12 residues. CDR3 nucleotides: TGTGCCATCAGTGACGGTATGGGAGAGCAGTACTTC. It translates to CAISDGMGEQYF.

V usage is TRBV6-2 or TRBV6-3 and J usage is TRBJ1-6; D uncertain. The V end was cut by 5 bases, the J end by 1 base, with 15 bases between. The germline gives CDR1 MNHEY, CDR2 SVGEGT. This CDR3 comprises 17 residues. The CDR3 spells CASSSRPLESYNSPLHF. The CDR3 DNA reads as TGTGCCAGCAGTAGCCGGCCCTTGGAGTCCTATAATTCACCCCTCCACTTT.

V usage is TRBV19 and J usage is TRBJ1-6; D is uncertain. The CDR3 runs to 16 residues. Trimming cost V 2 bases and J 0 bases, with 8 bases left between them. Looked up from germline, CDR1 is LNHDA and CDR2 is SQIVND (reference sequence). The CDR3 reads CASSISEGSYNSPLHF. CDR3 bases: TGTGCCAGTAGTATATCGGAGGGCTCCTATAATTCACCCCTCCACTTT. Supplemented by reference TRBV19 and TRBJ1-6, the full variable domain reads DGGITQSPKYLFRKEGQNVTLSCEQNLNHDAMYWYRQDPGQGLRLIYYSQIVNDFQKGDIAEGYSVSREKKESFPLTVTSAQKNPTAFYLCASSISEGSYNSPLHFGNGTRLTVT.

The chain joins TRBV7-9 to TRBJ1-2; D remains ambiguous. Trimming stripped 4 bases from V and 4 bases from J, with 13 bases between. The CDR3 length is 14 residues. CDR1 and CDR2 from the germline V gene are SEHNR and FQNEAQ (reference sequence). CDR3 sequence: CASSSSLRAYGYTF. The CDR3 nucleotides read TGTGCCAGCAGCTCTTCACTGAGGGCCTATGGCTACACCTTC.